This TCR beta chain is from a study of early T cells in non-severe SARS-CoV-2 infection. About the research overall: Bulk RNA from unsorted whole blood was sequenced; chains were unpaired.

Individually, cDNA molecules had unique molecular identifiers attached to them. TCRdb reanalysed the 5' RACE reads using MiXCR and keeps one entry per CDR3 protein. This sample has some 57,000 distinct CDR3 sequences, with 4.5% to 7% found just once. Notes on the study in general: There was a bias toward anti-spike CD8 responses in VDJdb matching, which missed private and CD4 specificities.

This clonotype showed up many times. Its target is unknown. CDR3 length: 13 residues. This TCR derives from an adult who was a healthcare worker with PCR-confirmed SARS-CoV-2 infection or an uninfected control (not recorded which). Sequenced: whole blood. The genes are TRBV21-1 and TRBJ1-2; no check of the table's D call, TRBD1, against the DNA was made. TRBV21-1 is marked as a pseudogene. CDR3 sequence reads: CASSLQGAEGYTF. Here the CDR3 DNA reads TGTGCCAGCAGCCTTCAGGGGGCGGAAGGCTACACCTTC.